Sequencing of this T cell receptor beta chain was carried out in a study of neurological immune-mediated disorders. From the 5' RACE reads, TCRdb called clonotypes with MiXCR, one entry per CDR3 protein. This table has about 10,000 distinct CDR3 sequences, around 21% appearing once. This clonotype was detected many times. V was trimmed by 1 base and J by 2 bases, leaving 15 bases between them. The CDR3 length is 17 residues. The germline V gene has CDR1 LGHDT and CDR2 YNNKEL (reference sequence). The sequence came from a woman aged 60 to 75 with HTLV-1-associated myelopathy (HAM/TSP). This chain uses TRBV3-1 with TRBJ1-3; D is possibly TRBD1 (5 bases). Sequenced: CD8+ T cells from blood. The CDR3 here is CASSQVSGGEAGNTIYF. The DNA for the CDR3 is TGTGCCAGCAGCCAAGTCAGCGGGGGGGAAGCTGGAAACACCATATATTTT.